One and the same sample provided the 4 T cell receptor beta chains below, sequenced in a study of control samples from healthy donors and cancer patients. Sequencing used immunoSEQ multiplex PCR; TCRdb keeps in-frame clones, though not all of them. The profile covers 70,000 to 80,000 clones, with more than 85% appearing a single time and 4% taken by the ten largest. Material: blood. The origin of the receptors is a woman in her forties or fifties in good health.

The rearrangement uses TRBV6-6 and TRBJ1-2; 10 bases match TRBD1. The V gene end was trimmed by 5 bases and the J gene end by 7 bases; junction bases not matched to a gene: 13. Germline V lookup: CDR1 MNHNY, CDR2 SVGAGI (reference sequence). CDR3 length equals 16 residues. The CDR3 nucleotides are TGTGCCAGCAGTAAATACGGGACAGGGGATACTTTTGGCTACACCTTC. This gives the protein CASSKYGTGDTFGYTF.

V usage is TRBV9 and J usage is TRBJ1-6; TRBD1 matches at 11 bases. Trimming removed 4 bases from V and 2 bases from J; junction bases left unmatched: 11. CDR1 is SGDLS and CDR2 is YYNGEE in the germline V gene. CDR3 length equals 19 residues. In nucleotides, the CDR3 is TGTGCCAGCAGCCCCGACCCGGGACAGGGGGGAGCCTATAATTCACCCCTCCACTTT. Protein product: CASSPDPGQGGAYNSPLHF.

This clone has a single count. CDR3 coding DNA: TGTGCCAGCAGTGAAGAGGGTCGGGAGGCCCCCGTCAATTCGAACACTGAAGCTTTCTTT. Protein sequence: CASSEEGREAPVNSNTEAFF. The V and J genes are TRBV6-1 and TRBJ1-1; D gene uncertain. CDR1 MNHNS and CDR2 SASEGT come from the germline V gene. Trimming pared 1 base from V and 1 base from J, leaving 25 bases between. The CDR3 is made up of 20 amino acids.

This sequence joins TRBV28 and TRBJ2-5; D gene unclear. The V end lost 3 bases, the J end lost 1 base, and 9 bases lay between the germline ends. This CDR3 spans 14 amino acids. Germline lookup yields CDR1 MDHEN and CDR2 SYDVKM. The CDR3 nucleotides read TGTGCCAGCAGTTTCCGGCCATTCCAAGAGACCCAGTACTTC. Translated: CASSFRPFQETQYF.